This T cell receptor (beta chain) came from a study of shared clonotypes between healthy human individuals (dated by TCRdb to about 2020). About the investigation overall: A few men and a couple of women, aged 18 to 49 years, made up the cohort. Per donor, three plates each were used for CD4 naive and CD4 memory, two for CD8 naive, and one for CD8 memory. Blood TCR repertoires of about 5 healthy adults were deeply sequenced to estimate repertoire size and the extent of clonotype sharing between individuals. To increase sequencing depth and limit assay-specific biases, TCR repertoire library preparation and sequencing were carried out by different laboratories using diverse techniques. Per donor, leukapheresis produced somewhere between about 0.9 and 9.5 billion PBMCs. General conclusions and limits of the study: Compared with non-shared clonotypes, the clonotypes found in all four sorted-subset donors had higher generation probabilities. Larger estimated clonotype richness was generally found for naive subsets than for memory subsets. Pairwise subsampling led to the expectation that sequencing depth would affect the degree of clonotype sharing among donors. Across a few donors, approximately 5% of naive CD4, roughly 3.5% of naive CD8, approximately 2.5% of memory CD4, and about 0.44% of memory CD8 clonotypes were shared. Because the study included only a small number of donors, the genetic and exposure-history diversity represented was limited. Rarefaction of sorted-subset datasets indicated incomplete sequencing despite the large sequencing depth. Sampling was restricted to blood, and TCR repertoires in tissues likely differ from the TCR repertoires found in blood.

Donors were healthy HIV-negative adults with no recently reported acute infections or vaccinations. Every donor was a Caucasian adult residing in Nashville, Tennessee, USA. CD4+ T cells were enriched by magnetic negative selection, after which naive cells were positively selected on CD45RA and the negative fraction was taken as the memory subset. After blood collection by leukapheresis, PBMCs were isolated using Ficoll-Histopaque density gradient centrifugation and then cryopreserved in the vapor phase of liquid nitrogen. Purity and quantity of every magnetically sorted T cell population were checked by analytical flow cytometry. Genomic DNA was isolated from every sorted fraction and measured by UV absorbance on a Nanodrop 2000c. Using the deep immunoSEQ assay, TCR CDR3 regions were amplified from genomic DNA by multiplex PCR. For each cell subset, the extracted genomic DNA was distributed evenly across all wells of several immunoSEQ 96-well plates, and each plate served as one replicate. For sorted subsets, each replicate PCR was loaded with about 0.2 ug genomic DNA, equivalent to 32,000 or so T cell genomes. Purified libraries were measured with a Qubit 3.0 fluorometer, size-checked on a Bioanalyzer 2100, and measured again with the KAPA Library Quantification kit. Every immunoSEQ 96-well plate was sequenced on a dedicated single-read 150-cycle Illumina NextSeq 550 flow cell. Processing in the source paper ran as follows. Because the immunoSEQ output held only junctional sequences and lacked quality scores, the filtering could not match the filtering applied to full-length reads. To assign V/J genes and CDR3, sequences were annotated against IMGT germline references using PyIR, a Python wrapper for IgBLAST v1.9. Any read was removed if the V/J assignment was weak (E-value above 1e-6), the CDR3 was missing, or the read contained stop codons, out-of-frame junctions, or ambiguous translated residues. A V3J clonotype was defined by an identical inferred V gene, J gene, and CDR3 amino acid sequence. To compute the percentage overlap between repertoires, the number of shared unique clonotypes was divided by the size of the smaller repertoire. Richness of each repertoire was evaluated using RTK rarefaction, the Chao1 estimator, and Recon v2.1 estimates of unobserved clonotypes. Generation probabilities were computed with OLGA for all TCRbeta clonotypes obtained by the gDNA method from a few donors. TCRdb took this table from immuneACCESS and kept in-frame rearrangements with V and J called. Such tables lack part of the clones; where checked against another copy, unresolved V genes explain under half of the gap, and the rest is unexplained. V and J calls and clone size follow that table, whereas D and trimming were derived from the DNA. This sample lists around 990,000 clones; about 72% were detected once. The ten biggest clones cover roughly 0.9% of the sample.

CDR1 and CDR2 were assigned from the germline V gene as MNHEY and SVGAGI. V lost 4 bases and J lost 5 bases; the stretch between them is 15 bases long. Including the terminal cysteine and phenylalanine, the CDR3 comprises 15 residues. The sequence is cut down to CDR3 DNA, 45 bases in frame from base 1. This clone appeared once. Its target antigen remains unknown. There are no base qualities to consult, and no much larger clone falls within one base. Sequencing input: memory CD4+ T cells from PBMCs. Sample cell subset or site, as interpreted from the label and publication: CD45RA-negative fraction. The chain couples TRBV6-5 to TRBJ2-4; no D segment can be confidently identified. The clonotype originates from a man in his late teens or twenties in good health. Some clones in this sample may be carry-over from other donors' samples. The CDR3 corresponds to CASSSSMGYENIQYF. The DNA is as follows: TGTGCCAGCAGTTCTTCTATGGGGTACGAAAACATTCAGTACTTC.